One TCR beta chain is described in this entry. The source of the sample is a study of blood T cell repertoires in COVID-19. Study details: T cells, B-cell-depleted T cells, or PBMCs supplied cDNA or gDNA.

In the authors' workflow: Reference gene primer amplification yielded estimated nucleated cell counts. Sequencing used immunoSEQ multiplex PCR; TCRdb keeps in-frame clones, though not all of them. For V, J and clone size, that table is used; D and trimming come from the DNA. The sample records 45,000 to 55,000 clones, about nine tenths being singletons. There are 14 residues in the CDR3. The germline V and J ends were trimmed by 4 bases and 0 bases, with 9 bases remaining between them. From germline, CDR1 is SGHRS and CDR2 YFSETQ. Sequencing was performed on peripheral blood. The genes are TRBV5-1 and TRBJ2-3; tentative D call: TRBD2 (5 bases). This sequence was found in a middle-aged woman with active COVID-19. The CDR3 DNA follows: TGCGCCAGCAGCCCAGAGGGAAGCACAGATACGCAGTATTTT. As protein: CASSPEGSTDTQYF.